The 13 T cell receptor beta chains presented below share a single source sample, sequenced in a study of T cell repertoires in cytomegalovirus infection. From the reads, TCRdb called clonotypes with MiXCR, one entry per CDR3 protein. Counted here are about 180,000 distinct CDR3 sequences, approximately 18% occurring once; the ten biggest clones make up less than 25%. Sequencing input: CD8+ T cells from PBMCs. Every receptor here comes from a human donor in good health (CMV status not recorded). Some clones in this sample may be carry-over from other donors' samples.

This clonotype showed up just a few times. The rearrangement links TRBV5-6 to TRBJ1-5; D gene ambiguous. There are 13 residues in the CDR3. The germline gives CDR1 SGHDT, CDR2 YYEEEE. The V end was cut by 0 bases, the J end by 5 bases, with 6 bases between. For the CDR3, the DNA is TGTGCCAGCAGCTTGGGGAATTATCAGCCCCAGCATTTT. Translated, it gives CASSLGNYQPQHF.

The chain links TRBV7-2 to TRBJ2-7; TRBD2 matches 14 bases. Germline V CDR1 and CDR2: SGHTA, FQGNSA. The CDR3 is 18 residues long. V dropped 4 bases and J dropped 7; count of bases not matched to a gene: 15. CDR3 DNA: TGTGCCAGCAGCTCCCCGACTAGCGGGGGGGCCGGTTTCGGAGAGCAGTACTTC. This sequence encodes CASSSPTSGGAGFGEQYF.

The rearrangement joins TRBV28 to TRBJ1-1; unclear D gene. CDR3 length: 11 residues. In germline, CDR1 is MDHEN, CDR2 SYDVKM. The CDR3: CGTLVNTEAFF. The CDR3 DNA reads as TGTGGTACTCTAGTGAACACTGAAGCTTTCTTT.

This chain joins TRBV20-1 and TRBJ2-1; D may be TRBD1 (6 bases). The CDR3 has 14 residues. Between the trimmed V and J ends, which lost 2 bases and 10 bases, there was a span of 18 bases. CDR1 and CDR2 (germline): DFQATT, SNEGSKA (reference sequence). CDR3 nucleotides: TGCAGTGCTAGACCTCTTCCGGGACACCGAGAGCAGTTCTTC. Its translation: CSARPLPGHREQFF.

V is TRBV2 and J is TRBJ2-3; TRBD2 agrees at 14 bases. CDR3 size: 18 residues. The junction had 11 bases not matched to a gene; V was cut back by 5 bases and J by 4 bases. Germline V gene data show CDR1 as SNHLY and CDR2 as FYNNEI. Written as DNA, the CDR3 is TGTGCCAGCAGTATCCGACGGACTAGCGGGAGGCCGGCAGATACGCAGTATTTT. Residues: CASSIRRTSGRPADTQYF.

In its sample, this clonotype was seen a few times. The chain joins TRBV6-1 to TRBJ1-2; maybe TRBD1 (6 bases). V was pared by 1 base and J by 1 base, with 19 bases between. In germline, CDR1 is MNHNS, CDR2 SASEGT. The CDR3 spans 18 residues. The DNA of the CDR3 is TGTGCCAGCAGTGAAGGGTTTTTCCGGGACACCAATAACTATGGCTACACCTTC. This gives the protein CASSEGFFRDTNNYGYTF.

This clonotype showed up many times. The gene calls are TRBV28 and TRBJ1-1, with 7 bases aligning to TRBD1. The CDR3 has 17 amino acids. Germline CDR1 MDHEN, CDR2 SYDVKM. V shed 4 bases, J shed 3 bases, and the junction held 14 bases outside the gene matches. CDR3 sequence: CASSSRTSGGEDTEAFF. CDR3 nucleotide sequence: TGTGCCAGCAGTTCAAGAACATCAGGGGGGGAGGACACTGAAGCTTTCTTT.

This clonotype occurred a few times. CDR3 loop: CASSYSPGGSNYGYTF. CDR3 coding DNA: TGTGCCAGCAGTTACTCCCCAGGGGGTTCTAACTATGGCTACACCTTC. The rearrangement links TRBV6-5 to TRBJ1-2; 7 bases line up with TRBD1. The V segment lost 0 bases and the J segment 0 bases; nucleotides outside the gene matches: 4. Germline values: CDR1 MNHEY, CDR2 SVGAGI. CDR3 length equals 16 residues.

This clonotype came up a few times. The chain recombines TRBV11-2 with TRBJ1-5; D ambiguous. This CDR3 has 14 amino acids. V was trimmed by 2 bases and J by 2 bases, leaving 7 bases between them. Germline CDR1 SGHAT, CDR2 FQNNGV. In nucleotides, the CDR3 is TGTGCCAGCAGCTTAAGTCTTGGCAATCAGCCCCAGCATTTT. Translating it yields CASSLSLGNQPQHF.

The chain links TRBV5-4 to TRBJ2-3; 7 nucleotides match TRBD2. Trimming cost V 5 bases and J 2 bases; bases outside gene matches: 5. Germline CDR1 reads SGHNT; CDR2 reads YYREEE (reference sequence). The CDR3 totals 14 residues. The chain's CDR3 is CASSLRDYTDTQYF. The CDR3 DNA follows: TGTGCCAGCAGTCTCCGGGACTACACAGATACGCAGTATTTT.

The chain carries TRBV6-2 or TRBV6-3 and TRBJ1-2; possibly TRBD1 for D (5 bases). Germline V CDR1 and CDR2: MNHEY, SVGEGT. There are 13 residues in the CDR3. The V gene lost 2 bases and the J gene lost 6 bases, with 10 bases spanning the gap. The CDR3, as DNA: TGTGCCAGCAGTTACGGCAGGGAAGATGGCTACACCTTC. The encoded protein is CASSYGREDGYTF.

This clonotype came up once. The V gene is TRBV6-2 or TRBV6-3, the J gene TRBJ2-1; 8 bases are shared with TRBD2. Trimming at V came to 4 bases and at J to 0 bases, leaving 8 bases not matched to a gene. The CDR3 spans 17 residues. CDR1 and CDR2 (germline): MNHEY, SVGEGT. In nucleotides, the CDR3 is TGTGCCAGCAGTTCGTTAGCGGGGTATTTCTCCTACAATGAGCAGTTCTTC. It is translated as CASSSLAGYFSYNEQFF.

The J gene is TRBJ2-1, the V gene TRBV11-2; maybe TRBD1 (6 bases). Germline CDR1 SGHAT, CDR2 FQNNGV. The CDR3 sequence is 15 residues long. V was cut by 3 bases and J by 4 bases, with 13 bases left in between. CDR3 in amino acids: CASSFLGQTYNEQFF. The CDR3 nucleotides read TGTGCCAGCAGCTTCCTAGGACAGACTTACAATGAGCAGTTCTTC.